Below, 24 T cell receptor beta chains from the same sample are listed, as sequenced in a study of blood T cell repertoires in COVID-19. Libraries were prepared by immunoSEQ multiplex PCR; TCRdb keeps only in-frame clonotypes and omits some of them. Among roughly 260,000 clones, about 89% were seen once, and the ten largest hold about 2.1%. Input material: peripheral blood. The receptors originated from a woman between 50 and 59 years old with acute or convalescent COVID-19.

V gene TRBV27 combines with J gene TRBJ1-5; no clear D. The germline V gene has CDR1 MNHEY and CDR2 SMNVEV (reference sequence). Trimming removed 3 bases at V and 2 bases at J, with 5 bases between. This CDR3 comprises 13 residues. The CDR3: CASSFARNQPQHF. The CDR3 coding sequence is TGTGCCAGCAGTTTTGCGCGCAATCAGCCCCAGCATTTT.

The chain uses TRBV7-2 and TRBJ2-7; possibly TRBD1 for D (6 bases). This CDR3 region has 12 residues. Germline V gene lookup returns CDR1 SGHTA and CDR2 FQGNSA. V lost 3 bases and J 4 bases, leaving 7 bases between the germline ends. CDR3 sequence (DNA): TGTGCCAGCAGCTTCGACAGGTACGAGCAGTACTTC. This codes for CASSFDRYEQYF.

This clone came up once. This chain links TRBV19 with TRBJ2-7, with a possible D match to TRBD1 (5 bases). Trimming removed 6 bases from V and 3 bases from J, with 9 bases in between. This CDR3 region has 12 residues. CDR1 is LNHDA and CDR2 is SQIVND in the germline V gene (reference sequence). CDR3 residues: CASSGHLYEQYF. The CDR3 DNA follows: TGTGCCAGTAGCGGACACCTCTACGAGCAGTACTTC.

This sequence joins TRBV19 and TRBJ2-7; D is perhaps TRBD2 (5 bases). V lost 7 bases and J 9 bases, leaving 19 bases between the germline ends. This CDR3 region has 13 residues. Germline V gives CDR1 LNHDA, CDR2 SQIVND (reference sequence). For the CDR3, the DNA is TGTGCCAGTACACCACTTAGCGCTCGCGGGCAGTACTTC. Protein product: CASTPLSARGQYF.

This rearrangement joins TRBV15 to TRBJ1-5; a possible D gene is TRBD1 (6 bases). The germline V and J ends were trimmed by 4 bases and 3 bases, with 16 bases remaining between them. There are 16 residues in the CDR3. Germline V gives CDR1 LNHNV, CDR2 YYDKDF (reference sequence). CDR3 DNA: TGTGCCACCAGCACTGCCGGGACACAAGTCAATCAGCCCCAGCATTTT. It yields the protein CATSTAGTQVNQPQHF.

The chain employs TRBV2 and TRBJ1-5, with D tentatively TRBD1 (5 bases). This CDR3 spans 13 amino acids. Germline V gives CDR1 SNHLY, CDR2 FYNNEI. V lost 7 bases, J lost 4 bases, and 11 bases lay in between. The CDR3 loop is CASMRGGNQPQHF. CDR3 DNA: TGTGCCAGCATGAGGGGAGGGAATCAGCCCCAGCATTTT.

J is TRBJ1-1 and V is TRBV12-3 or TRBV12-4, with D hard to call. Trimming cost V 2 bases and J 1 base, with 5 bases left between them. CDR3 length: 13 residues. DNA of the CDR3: TGTGCCAGCAGTTTATTGAGGAACACTGAAGCTTTCTTT. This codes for CASSLLRNTEAFF.

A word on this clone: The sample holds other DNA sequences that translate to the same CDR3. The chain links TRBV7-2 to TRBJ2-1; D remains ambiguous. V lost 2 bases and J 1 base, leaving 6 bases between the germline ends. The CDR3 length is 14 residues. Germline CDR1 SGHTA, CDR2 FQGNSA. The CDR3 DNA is TGTGCCAGCAGCTTACGCGGATCCTACAATGAGCAGTTCTTC. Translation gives CASSLRGSYNEQFF.

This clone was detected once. The CDR3 loop reads CASSSRTGQVGELFF. The CDR3 bases are TGCGCCAGCAGCTCCAGGACAGGGCAGGTCGGGGAGCTGTTTTTT. This chain joins TRBV5-1 and TRBJ2-2, with TRBD1 matching over 8 bases. Looked up from germline, CDR1 is SGHRS and CDR2 is YFSETQ. The CDR3 is 15 residues long. With V trimmed by 3 bases and J by 7 bases, 8 bases remained unmatched. The full variable domain, rest sourced from reference TRBV5-1 and TRBJ2-2, is KAGVTQTPRYLIKTRGQQVTLSCSPISGHRSVSWYQQTPGQGLQFLFEYFSETQRNKGNFPGRFSGRQFSNSRSEMNVSTLELGDSALYLCASSSRTGQVGELFFGEGSRLTVL.

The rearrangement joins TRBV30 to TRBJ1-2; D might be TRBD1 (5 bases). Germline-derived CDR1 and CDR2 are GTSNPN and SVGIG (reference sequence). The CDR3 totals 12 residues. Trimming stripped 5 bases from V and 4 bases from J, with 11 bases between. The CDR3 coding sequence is TGTGCCTGGGCCAGGGCTAGCTATGGCTACACCTTC. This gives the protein CAWARASYGYTF.

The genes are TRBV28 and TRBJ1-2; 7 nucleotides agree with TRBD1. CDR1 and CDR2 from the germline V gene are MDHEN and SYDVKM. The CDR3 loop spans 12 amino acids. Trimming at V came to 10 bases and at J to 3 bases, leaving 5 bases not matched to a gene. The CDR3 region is CATDRLDYGYTF. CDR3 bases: TGTGCCACGGACAGGCTGGACTATGGCTACACCTTC.

The CDR3 DNA is TGCGCCAGCAGCTTGGCCAGGGCCTCCACTGAAGCTTTCTTT. It is translated as CASSLARASTEAFF. This chain links TRBV5-1 with TRBJ1-1, with D perhaps matching TRBD1 (5 bases). Trimming took off 0 bases at V and 4 bases at J, with 10 bases between the two ends. CDR3 size: 14 residues. Germline CDR1 is SGHRS and CDR2 is YFSETQ. Full variable domain (outside the CDR3, taken from reference TRBV5-1 and TRBJ1-1): KAGVTQTPRYLIKTRGQQVTLSCSPISGHRSVSWYQQTPGQGLQFLFEYFSETQRNKGNFPGRFSGRQFSNSRSEMNVSTLELGDSALYLCASSLARASTEAFFGQGTRLTVV.

The chain's CDR3 is CASSLGDRERQYF. DNA for the CDR3: TGTGCCAGCAGCTTAGGGGACAGGGAACGGCAGTACTTC. V is TRBV7-9 and J is TRBJ2-7, with 9 bases that match TRBD1. Germline lookup yields CDR1 SEHNR and CDR2 FQNEAQ (reference sequence). There are 13 residues in the CDR3. V lost 1 base, J lost 9 bases, and 4 bases stayed unmatched.

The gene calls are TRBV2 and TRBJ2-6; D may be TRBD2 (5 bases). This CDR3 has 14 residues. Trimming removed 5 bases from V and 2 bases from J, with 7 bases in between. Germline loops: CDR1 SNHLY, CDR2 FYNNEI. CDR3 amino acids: CASSPGTGANVLTF. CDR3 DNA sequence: TGTGCCAGCAGTCCCGGGACTGGGGCCAACGTCCTGACTTTC.

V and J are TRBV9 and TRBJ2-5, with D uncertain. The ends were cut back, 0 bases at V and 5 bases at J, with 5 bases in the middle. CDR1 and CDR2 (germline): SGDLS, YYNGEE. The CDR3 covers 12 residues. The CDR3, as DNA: TGTGCCAGCAGCGTAGGCAGGGAGACCCAGTACTTC. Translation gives CASSVGRETQYF.

CDR3 in amino acids: CASSLTGINQPQHF. CDR3 in DNA: TGTGCCAGCAGTTTGACAGGCATTAATCAGCCCCAGCATTTT. The chain carries TRBV6-5 and TRBJ1-5; maybe TRBD1 (6 bases). Germline CDR1 is MNHEY and CDR2 is SVGAGI. Deletions cut 4 bases from V and 4 bases from J, with 11 bases between. This CDR3 region has 14 residues.

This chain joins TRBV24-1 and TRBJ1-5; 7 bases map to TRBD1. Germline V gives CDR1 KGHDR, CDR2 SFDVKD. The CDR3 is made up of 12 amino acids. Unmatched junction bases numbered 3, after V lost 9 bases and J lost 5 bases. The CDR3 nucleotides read TGTGCCACCGAGGGGGCGGATCAGCCCCAGCATTTT. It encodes CATEGADQPQHF.

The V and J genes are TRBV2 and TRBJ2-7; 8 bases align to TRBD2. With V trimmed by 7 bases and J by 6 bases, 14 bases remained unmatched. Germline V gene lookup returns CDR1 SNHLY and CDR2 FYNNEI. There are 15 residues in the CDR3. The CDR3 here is CASKGYEGLVLEQYF. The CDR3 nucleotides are TGTGCCAGCAAGGGATATGAGGGACTAGTGCTCGAGCAGTACTTC.

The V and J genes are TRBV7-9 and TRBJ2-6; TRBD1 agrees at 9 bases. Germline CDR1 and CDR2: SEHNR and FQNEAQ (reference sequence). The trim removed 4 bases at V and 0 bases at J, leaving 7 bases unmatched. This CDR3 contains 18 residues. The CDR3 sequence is CASSSYRGPNSGANVLTF. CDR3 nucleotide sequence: TGTGCCAGCAGCTCCTACAGGGGGCCCAACTCTGGGGCCAACGTCCTGACTTTC.

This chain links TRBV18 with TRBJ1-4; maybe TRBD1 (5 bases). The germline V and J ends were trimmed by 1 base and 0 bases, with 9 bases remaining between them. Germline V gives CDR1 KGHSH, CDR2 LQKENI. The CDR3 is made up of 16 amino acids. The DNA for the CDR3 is TGTGCCAGCTCACCACGACAGCTGTCAACTAATGAAAAACTGTTTTTT. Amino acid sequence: CASSPRQLSTNEKLFF. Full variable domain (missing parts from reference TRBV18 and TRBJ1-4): NAGVMQNPRHLVRRRGQEARLRCSPMKGHSHVYWYRQLPEEGLKFMVYLQKENIIDESGMPKERFSAEFPKEGPSILRIQQVVRGDSAAYFCASSPRQLSTNEKLFFGSGTQLSVL.

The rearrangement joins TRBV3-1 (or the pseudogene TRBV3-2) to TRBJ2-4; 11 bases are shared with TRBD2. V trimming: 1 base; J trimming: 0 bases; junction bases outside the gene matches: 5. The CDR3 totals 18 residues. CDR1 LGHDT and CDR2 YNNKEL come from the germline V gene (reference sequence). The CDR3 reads CASSQVLAGVGAKNIQYF. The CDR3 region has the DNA TGTGCCAGCAGCCAAGTACTAGCGGGAGTTGGAGCCAAAAACATTCAGTACTTC.

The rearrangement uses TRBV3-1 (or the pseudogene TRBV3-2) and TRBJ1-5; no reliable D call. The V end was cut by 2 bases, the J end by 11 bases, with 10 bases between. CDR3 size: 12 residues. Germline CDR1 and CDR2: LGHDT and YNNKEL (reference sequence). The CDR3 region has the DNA TGTGCCAGCAGCCAACTACTCTTGGCCCAGCATTTT. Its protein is CASSQLLLAQHF.

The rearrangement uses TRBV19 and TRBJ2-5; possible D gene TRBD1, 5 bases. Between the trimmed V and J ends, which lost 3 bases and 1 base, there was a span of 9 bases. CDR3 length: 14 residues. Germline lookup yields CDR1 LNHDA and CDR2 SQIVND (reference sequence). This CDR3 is CASSIGQGQETQYF. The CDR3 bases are TGTGCCAGTAGTATCGGGCAGGGCCAAGAGACCCAGTACTTC.

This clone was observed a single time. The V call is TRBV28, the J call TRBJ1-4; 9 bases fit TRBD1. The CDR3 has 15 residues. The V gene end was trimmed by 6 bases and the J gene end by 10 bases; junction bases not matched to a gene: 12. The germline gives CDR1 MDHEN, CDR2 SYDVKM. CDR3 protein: CASRGPGDRGGKLFF. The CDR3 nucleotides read TGTGCCAGCAGGGGTCCCGGTGACAGGGGGGGAAAACTGTTTTTT.